This T cell receptor (beta chain) was retrieved from a study of blood T cells in healthy people across ages. Study background: Template switching caught about one barcoded beta molecule for each two T cells. Study-level points and caveats: A strong correlation between TCR beta diversity and naive T cell percentage was seen.

The CDR3 extends over 18 amino acids. Trimming stripped 1 base from V and 2 bases from J, with 20 bases between. Looked up from germline, CDR1 is SGHAT and CDR2 is FQNNGV. Combining a sample-barcoded 5' primer with a J-beta primer mix, a second PCR ran for roughly 7 to 11 cycles. Tags on each cDNA molecule came from a template-switch adaptor with 12 random nucleotides. From the 5' RACE reads, TCRdb called clonotypes with MiXCR, one entry per CDR3 protein. The sample has hundreds of thousands of distinct CDR3 sequences; around 50% are singletons. Turning to this clonotype: Its antigen is undetermined.

The source material was blood. J is TRBJ2-5 and V is TRBV11-2; D gene uncertain. This TCR derives from an elderly man in good health. CDR3 coding DNA: TGTGCCAGCAGCTTAGTTTTCGGCTCTTCCAGTTTTCAAGAGACCCAGTACTTC. This translates into CASSLVFGSSSFQETQYF.